Each of the 21 T cell receptor beta chains below was sequenced from the same sample in a study of blood T cell repertoires in COVID-19. Here immunoSEQ multiplex PCR was the method, and the copy in TCRdb shows in-frame clones only, minus some. The profile covers about 11,000 clones, with around 90% appearing a single time and about a tenth taken by the ten largest. The sequencing sample was made of peripheral blood. These receptors were obtained from a human donor in a cohort sampled during active COVID-19.

This chain joins TRBV4-1 and TRBJ2-7; D possibly corresponds to TRBD2 (6 bases). The V and J ends lost 0 bases and 0 bases respectively, with 21 bases between them. The CDR3 is 19 residues long. CDR1 is MGHRA and CDR2 is YSYEKL in the germline V gene. CDR3: CASSQEVGTWDGSSYEQYF. For the CDR3, the DNA is TGCGCCAGCAGCCAAGAGGTGGGAACTTGGGACGGGAGCTCCTACGAGCAGTACTTC.

This rearrangement joins TRBV11-2 to TRBJ2-7, with D tentatively TRBD2 (7 bases). This CDR3 contains 13 residues. Germline values: CDR1 SGHAT, CDR2 FQNNGV. The V gene lost 5 bases and the J gene lost 6 bases, with 14 bases spanning the gap. The CDR3 protein is CASSLLGGAEQYF. DNA of the CDR3: TGTGCCAGCAGCCTCCTAGGGGGGGCCGAGCAGTACTTC.

The chain couples TRBV10-3 to TRBJ1-3; a possible D gene is TRBD1 (6 bases). Trimming removed 7 bases at V and 0 bases at J, with 16 bases between. The CDR3 extends over 16 amino acids. CDR1 and CDR2 (germline): ENHRY, SYGVKD. DNA for the CDR3: TGTGCCATCAAGGGGGTGGACCCGTACTCTGGAAACACCATATATTTT. Amino acid sequence: CAIKGVDPYSGNTIYF.

The chain carries TRBV5-1 and TRBJ2-2, with 9 bases identical to TRBD1. The CDR3 spans 15 residues. Germline loops: CDR1 SGHRS, CDR2 YFSETQ. Trimming removed 4 bases from V and 5 bases from J; junction bases left unmatched: 6. CDR3 sequence reads: CASSPGQGGTGELFF. The CDR3 nucleotides read TGCGCCAGCAGCCCGGGACAGGGAGGAACCGGGGAGCTGTTTTTT.

The chain uses TRBV5-6 and TRBJ1-1; D ambiguous. The CDR3 runs 14 residues. V was pared by 2 bases and J by 3 bases, with 11 bases between. In germline, CDR1 is SGHDT, CDR2 YYEEEE. CDR3 DNA: TGTGCCAGCAGCTTAAGCTGGGCAGACACTGAAGCTTTCTTT. Protein product: CASSLSWADTEAFF.

The V gene is TRBV5-4, the J gene TRBJ1-1; D possibly corresponds to TRBD1 (5 bases). The germline CDR1 and CDR2 sequences are SGHNT and YYREEE (reference sequence). Between the trimmed V and J ends, which lost 4 bases and 0 bases, there was a span of 13 bases. The CDR3 spans 15 residues. The CDR3 sequence is CASSTSTAMNTEAFF. As DNA, the CDR3 is TGTGCCAGCAGCACCTCGACAGCAATGAACACTGAAGCTTTCTTT. Variable domain in full (rest from reference TRBV5-4 and TRBJ1-1): ETGVTQSPTHLIKTRGQQVTLRCSSQSGHNTVSWYQQALGQGPQFIFQYYREEENGRGNFPPRFSGLQFPNYSSELNVNALELDDSALYLCASSTSTAMNTEAFFGQGTRLTVV.

The genes are TRBV19 and TRBJ1-2; D is unclear. The CDR3 covers 14 residues. V was pared by 7 bases and J by 3 bases, with 15 bases between. Germline CDR1 reads LNHDA; CDR2 reads SQIVND (reference sequence). Written as DNA, the CDR3 is TGTGCCAGTACCTCCCCCCCAGATGACTATGGCTACACCTTC. Protein sequence: CASTSPPDDYGYTF.

This rearrangement joins TRBV29-1 to TRBJ1-2, with TRBD1 identical over 11 bases. The CDR3 totals 13 residues. Losses at the gene ends were 7 bases for V and 10 bases for J; bases not matched to a gene: 11. CDR1 and CDR2 from the germline V gene are SQVTM and ANQGSEA. The CDR3: CSANGGTGGDYTF. In DNA, the CDR3 is TGCAGCGCAAATGGGGGGACAGGGGGTGACTACACCTTC.

The V and J genes are TRBV15 and TRBJ1-1; 8 nucleotides line up with TRBD1. There are 17 residues in the CDR3. In germline, CDR1 is LNHNV, CDR2 YYDKDF (reference sequence). J was trimmed by 7 bases and V by 1 base; bases with no gene match: 14. The CDR3 nucleotides are TGTGCCACCAGCAGAGTGAGGAGGGCAGGGGGCGATTATGAAGCTTTCTTT. Its translation is CATSRVRRAGGDYEAFF.

This rearrangement joins TRBV5-1 to TRBJ2-2; maybe TRBD2 (5 bases). Between the trimmed V and J ends, which lost 4 bases and 7 bases, there was a span of 14 bases. The CDR3 covers 14 residues. Germline CDR1 SGHRS, CDR2 YFSETQ. CDR3 residues: CASSLDPAGGELFF. CDR3 nucleotides: TGCGCCAGCAGCCTGGACCCCGCGGGCGGGGAGCTGTTTTTT. Full variable domain (remainder filled in from reference TRBV5-1 and TRBJ2-2): KAGVTQTPRYLIKTRGQQVTLSCSPISGHRSVSWYQQTPGQGLQFLFEYFSETQRNKGNFPGRFSGRQFSNSRSEMNVSTLELGDSALYLCASSLDPAGGELFFGEGSRLTVL.

This chain joins TRBV6-1 and TRBJ1-5; no firm D call. This CDR3 contains 17 residues. In germline, CDR1 is MNHNS, CDR2 SASEGT. V gave up 2 bases and J gave up 0 bases, with 14 bases separating them. CDR3 protein: CASSELGTAFSNQPQHF. As DNA, the CDR3 is TGTGCCAGCAGTGAATTAGGAACAGCTTTTAGCAATCAGCCCCAGCATTTT.

The chain recombines TRBV6-5 with TRBJ2-3; possible D gene TRBD2, 6 bases. The V end lost 0 bases, the J end lost 1 base, and 11 bases lay between the germline ends. Germline CDR1 and CDR2: MNHEY and SVGAGI. This CDR3 region has 16 residues. The CDR3 loop is CASSYSLRLGTDTQYF. Written as DNA, the CDR3 is TGTGCCAGCAGTTACTCCCTAAGACTAGGCACAGATACGCAGTATTTT.

The V gene is TRBV27, the J gene TRBJ1-2; TRBD1 matches at 8 bases. The CDR3 runs to 15 residues. Germline CDR1 is MNHEY and CDR2 is SMNVEV (reference sequence). The junction had 9 bases not matched to a gene; V was cut back by 5 bases and J by 4 bases. The CDR3 coding sequence is TGTGCCAGCAGTCCACGACAGGGGAACCCCTATGGCTACACCTTC. Protein sequence: CASSPRQGNPYGYTF.

The V gene is TRBV1, the J gene TRBJ1-3; TRBD1, the table's D call, lacks a check against the DNA. TRBV1 represents a pseudogene. This CDR3 contains 16 residues. Here the CDR3 DNA reads TGCACCAGCAGCCAAGATGACATTGGATCAGGAAACACCATATATTTT. It encodes CTSSQDDIGSGNTIYF.

The J gene is TRBJ1-2, the V gene TRBV18; the D gene is possibly TRBD1 (6 bases). The CDR3 extends over 13 amino acids. CDR1 KGHSH and CDR2 LQKENI come from the germline V gene. The germline V and J ends were trimmed by 3 bases and 6 bases, with 11 bases remaining between them. The CDR3 loop is CASSPRGADGYTF. For the CDR3, the DNA is TGTGCCAGCTCACCGCGGGGGGCGGATGGCTACACCTTC.

The chain joins TRBV18 to TRBJ2-1; 10 bases fit TRBD2. The CDR3 is made up of 17 amino acids. The V gene end was trimmed by 3 bases and the J gene end by 4 bases; junction bases not matched to a gene: 9. Germline V gene sequence: CDR1 KGHSH, CDR2 LQKENI. CDR3 DNA: TGTGCCAGCTCACCGAACGGCCTAGCGGGGGTATACAATGAGCAGTTCTTC. Its protein product is CASSPNGLAGVYNEQFF.

The V gene is TRBV10-3, the J gene TRBJ2-2; tentatively, D is TRBD1 (5 bases). This CDR3 spans 13 amino acids. Trimming took 6 bases from V and 3 from J, leaving 8 bases between them. Germline CDR1 is ENHRY and CDR2 is SYGVKD. CDR3 sequence reads: CAISPRDTGELFF. The CDR3 nucleotides are TGTGCCATCAGCCCCAGGGACACCGGGGAGCTGTTTTTT.

The chain carries TRBV7-3 and TRBJ2-5; a weak D match, TRBD2 (7 bases). The CDR3 is made up of 14 amino acids. Germline V gene sequence: CDR1 SGHTA, CDR2 FQGTGA. Trimming pared 5 bases from V and 5 bases from J, leaving 15 bases between. Here the CDR3 reads CASSPTGGRETQYF. The CDR3 coding sequence is TGTGCCAGCAGCCCGACGGGGGGCAGGGAGACCCAGTACTTC.

The rearrangement joins TRBV5-1 to TRBJ2-7, with TRBD2 as a possible D gene (5 bases). Trimming removed 4 bases at V and 6 bases at J, with 14 bases between. Germline values: CDR1 SGHRS, CDR2 YFSETQ. This CDR3 has 13 residues. CDR3 coding DNA: TGCGCCAGCAGCCAATACGGACTGGCCGAGCAGTACTTC. Its translation: CASSQYGLAEQYF.

This chain joins TRBV4-1 and TRBJ1-2, with TRBD1 matching over 11 bases. The CDR3 length is 17 residues. Germline loops: CDR1 MGHRA, CDR2 YSYEKL. Trimming cost V 4 bases and J 0 bases; bases outside gene matches: 7. The CDR3 coding sequence is TGCGCCAGCAGCCTGGGACAGGGGGGCTTCGCTAACTATGGCTACACCTTC. Amino acids: CASSLGQGGFANYGYTF.

The chain carries TRBV7-2 and TRBJ2-4, with D maybe TRBD2 (5 bases). CDR1 and CDR2 (germline): SGHTA, FQGNSA. The CDR3 has 14 residues. The V end lost 1 base, the J end lost 8 bases, and 12 bases lay between the germline ends. The CDR3 DNA reads as TGTGCCAGCAGCTTAGACCGGGGTTGGGACATTCAGTACTTC. This sequence encodes CASSLDRGWDIQYF.